The following is a T cell receptor beta chain sequence with its context. Its specificity is not known. This sample is drawn from a study of a mutant IDH1 vaccine in newly diagnosed glioma. Study as a whole: Patients' prior therapy spanned radiotherapy, temozolomide, or both; most underwent both.

Assay: immunoSEQ multiplex PCR; the TCRdb copy retains only in-frame clones and omits some. The top ten hold approximately 4.3% of the sample, which has about 54,000 clones, under 90% seen once. Germline V gene lookup returns CDR1 SGHKS and CDR2 YYEKEE (reference sequence). Deletions cut 4 bases from V and 1 base from J, with 9 bases between. The CDR3 totals 14 residues. The time point is: week 35, safety follow-up. One vaccine dose held 300 ug of mutant IDH1 20-mer peptide and came with topical imiquimod. In weeks 1, 3, 5, 7, 11, 15, 19 and 23, patients were immunized, eight times in all. The sequence came from a woman aged 18-29 years with glioma. The sequencing here drew on PBMCs, taken from a glioma patient whose treatment included an IDH1 peptide vaccine. The chain uses TRBV5-5 and TRBJ1-5, with D uncertain. CDR3 sequence reads: CASSETPSNQPQHF. CDR3 sequence (DNA): TGTGCCAGCAGCGAAACCCCAAGCAATCAGCCCCAGCATTTT.